This T cell receptor (beta chain) appears in the sequencing data of a study of T cell responses to AZD1222 COVID-19 vaccine (dated by TCRdb to about 2021). Some background on the complete study: TCR sequencing covered some 240 trial participants: nearly 210 given two doses of AZD1222 and 26 given two doses of MenACWY control vaccine. Enrollment into the trials was organized by age into subgroups of 18-55, 56-69 and 70-plus years, and those subgroups contained approximately 160, 26 and 62 TCR-sequenced participants, respectively.

The CDR3 contains 15 residues, cysteine and phenylalanine counted. The DNA shown is the 45-base CDR3, in frame from base 1. At the junction V is shortened by 3 bases and J by 6 bases; bases outside the gene matches: 3. The germline V gene specifies SGHDN as CDR1 and FVKESK as CDR2. Overall study outcomes, separate from this receptor: Only five to seven AZD1222 recipients were SARS-CoV-2 seropositive at baseline, limiting conclusions about previously exposed vaccinees. The whole spike protein was spanned by vaccine-associated CD4 TCRs, and dominant responses were seen in regions 160-218 and 743-854. No day 14 peak-response samples were available, so repertoires were characterized only after the peak T cell response. After two AZD1222 doses, spike-specific TCR breadth and depth were significantly higher than at day 0 and than in MenACWY recipients. Epitopes outside the regions mutated in the B.1.351 and B.1.1.7 variants were reportedly recognized by nearly half of the unique spike-specific TCRs. Participants were mostly white British and included more females than males, and it was suggested by the authors that clonal diversity may have been underestimated. The 56-69-year group was small, and its depth increase did not reach significance, likely because of low power.

To note about this clone: Its antigen remains undetermined. Base qualities are missing; no much larger clone stands one base away.

Reading the label with the study, this specimen's time point is: about 28 days (+/-7) after the second vaccine dose. AZD1222 recipients whose second dose came at about 4 weeks and those whose second dose came at about 12 weeks were combined into one group, since spike-specific TCR depth and breadth did not differ between the two schedules. The vaccinee samples were drawn from two UK trials, COV001 and COV002, one of which was a single-blind randomized controlled phase 2/3 trial testing AZD1222 (ChAdOx1 nCoV-19) in healthy adults. Trial participant PBMC samples were collected at day 0 and day 28 after the second dose for TCRbeta chain sequencing. The CDR3 regions of human TCRbeta chains were subjected to immunosequencing. From the authors' description of their analysis: Repertoire TCRs were checked for matches against a reference library of SARS-CoV-2-specific TCRs that had been generated using the MIRA antigen-specificity platform. Breadth was defined as the fraction of unique TCRs that were SARS-CoV-2-associated. Depth was defined as the fraction of total T cells that were SARS-CoV-2-associated. Using the MIRA data, each spike-specific TCR was assigned both to the spike region to which the TCR was reactive and to a CD4 or CD8 class. Log10-transformed breadth and depth values were compared by one-way ANOVA with Sidak's multiple comparisons tests. TCRdb mirrors the immuneACCESS table, restricted to in-frame sequences. Some clones are absent from its copies; in checked studies, under half trace to an unresolved V gene, and the reason for the others is unknown. The D gene and trimming were derived from the DNA, and the V and J assignments and clone size from that table. Recorded for this sample are some 56,000 clones; 89% of them occurred a single time. The top ten clonotypes cover under 6.5% of the sample.

Sequenced material: peripheral blood, taken 28 days after the second AZD1222 dose. The chain couples TRBV14 to TRBJ2-1; TRBD2 lines up with 12 middle nucleotides. The sequence was collected from an adult who received the AZD1222 COVID-19 vaccine. The sequence in DNA is TGTGCCAGCAGCCAGGCTAGCGGGAGGGCCAATGAGCAGTTCTTC. The translation is CASSQASGRANEQFF.